This is a list of T cell receptor beta chains from one sample in a study of T-cell memory formation after mild COVID-19. MiXCR, run by TCRdb on the 5' RACE reads, gives a single entry per CDR3 protein. The table lists around 250,000 distinct CDR3 sequences, 15% of them singletons. Specimen: PBMCs or a T cell subset sorted from them (not recorded which). Receptors originate from an adult woman who had mild COVID-19 (a few samples of this study predate the infection). Cell type and time point are not known. The CDR3 runs from the conserved cysteine through the conserved F or W. The order of the fields is D gene, clone size, J gene, V gene, CDR3 DNA, CDR3 protein. A D gene is named only where the DNA matches it firmly. The size field is filled for only some rows; it gives once, few, many or a size class.

d_gene: NA; abundance: NA; j_gene: TRBJ1-1; v_gene: TRBV6-1; CDR3nt: TGTGCCAGCAGTCAGGGGCCCGACCGGAACACTGAAGCTTTCTTT; CDR3aa: CASSQGPDRNTEAFF
d_gene: TRBD1; abundance: NA; j_gene: TRBJ1-1; v_gene: TRBV6-2/TRBV6-3; CDR3nt: TGTGCCAGCAGCTGGGGAACAGGGGTTACTGAAGCTTTCTTT; CDR3aa: CASSWGTGVTEAFF
d_gene: NA; abundance: NA; j_gene: TRBJ2-1; v_gene: TRBV6-2/TRBV6-3; CDR3nt: TGTGCCAGCAGGCCAACTACCCGACATCTCAATGAGCAGTTCTTC; CDR3aa: CASRPTTRHLNEQFF
d_gene: NA; abundance: NA; j_gene: TRBJ2-1; v_gene: TRBV19; CDR3nt: TGTGCCACAACGATCGGGGGCTTCTACAATGAGCAGTTCTTC; CDR3aa: CATTIGGFYNEQFF
d_gene: NA; abundance: few; j_gene: TRBJ2-2; v_gene: TRBV7-9; CDR3nt: TGTGCCAGCAGCTTGTATGGCAAGGCCGGGGAGCTGTTTTTT; CDR3aa: CASSLYGKAGELFF
d_gene: TRBD2; abundance: few; j_gene: TRBJ2-3; v_gene: TRBV6-6; CDR3nt: TGTGCCAGCAATCGACTAGCGGGAGCGACAGATACGCAGTATTTT; CDR3aa: CASNRLAGATDTQYF
d_gene: TRBD1; abundance: NA; j_gene: TRBJ2-5; v_gene: TRBV28; CDR3nt: TGTGCCAGCAGCCCGGGACAGGGGGCGCCCCAAGAGACCCAGTACTTC; CDR3aa: CASSPGQGAPQETQYF
d_gene: NA; abundance: many; j_gene: TRBJ1-1; v_gene: TRBV6-2/TRBV6-3; CDR3nt: TGTGCCAGCAGTTACTCGAGGGGCACTGAAGCTTTCTTT; CDR3aa: CASSYSRGTEAFF
d_gene: NA; abundance: NA; j_gene: TRBJ2-7; v_gene: TRBV10-3; CDR3nt: TGTGCCATCAGTGAGCCCTCGGGCAGCTCCTACGAGCAGTACTTC; CDR3aa: CAISEPSGSSYEQYF
d_gene: NA; abundance: NA; j_gene: TRBJ1-1; v_gene: TRBV5-1; CDR3nt: TGCGCCAGCAGCCGATTGGACACGAACACTGAAGCTTTCTTT; CDR3aa: CASSRLDTNTEAFF
d_gene: NA; abundance: few; j_gene: TRBJ2-7; v_gene: TRBV20-1; CDR3nt: TGCAGTGCTAGAGCAGACTCGAGGGAGCAGTACTTC; CDR3aa: CSARADSREQYF
d_gene: TRBD1; abundance: NA; j_gene: TRBJ2-2; v_gene: TRBV5-6; CDR3nt: TGTGCCAGCAGTTACCGGGACAGGGGGCTCACCGGGGAGCTGTTTTTT; CDR3aa: CASSYRDRGLTGELFF
d_gene: NA; abundance: NA; j_gene: TRBJ1-1; v_gene: TRBV29-1; CDR3nt: TGCAGCGTTCGACCCCCAGGGATGTTGGCTGAAGCTTTCTTT; CDR3aa: CSVRPPGMLAEAFF
d_gene: NA; abundance: many; j_gene: TRBJ2-7; v_gene: TRBV7-2; CDR3nt: TGTGCCAGCAGCTTAGATACTTACGAGCAGTACTTC; CDR3aa: CASSLDTYEQYF
d_gene: NA; abundance: many; j_gene: TRBJ2-5; v_gene: TRBV5-1; CDR3nt: TGCGCCAGCAGCATTCCAGGACAAGAGACCCAGTACTTC; CDR3aa: CASSIPGQETQYF
d_gene: TRBD1; abundance: NA; j_gene: TRBJ2-2; v_gene: TRBV6-2/TRBV6-3; CDR3nt: TGTGCCAGCAGAACTGACAGGGGGCCCGACGCCGGGGAGCTGTTTTTT; CDR3aa: CASRTDRGPDAGELFF
d_gene: TRBD1; abundance: few; j_gene: TRBJ2-7; v_gene: TRBV12-3/TRBV12-4; CDR3nt: TGTGCCAGCAGTTTAGCGGGGACAGAGGCCTACGAGCAGTACTTC; CDR3aa: CASSLAGTEAYEQYF
d_gene: TRBD1; abundance: NA; j_gene: TRBJ2-7; v_gene: TRBV12-3/TRBV12-4; CDR3nt: TGTGCCAGCAGTAGGACAGGGGCTTCCTACGAGCAGTACTTC; CDR3aa: CASSRTGASYEQYF
d_gene: TRBD1; abundance: NA; j_gene: TRBJ1-4; v_gene: TRBV10-3; CDR3nt: TGTGCCATTAGGGACAGTATGGCTGAAAAACTGTTTTTT; CDR3aa: CAIRDSMAEKLFF
d_gene: NA; abundance: few; j_gene: TRBJ1-3; v_gene: TRBV5-4; CDR3nt: TGTGCCAGCAGCTTGGTGGGCAGCTCTGGAAACACCATATATTTT; CDR3aa: CASSLVGSSGNTIYF
d_gene: TRBD1; abundance: few; j_gene: TRBJ2-1; v_gene: TRBV24-1; CDR3nt: TGTGCCACCGGCCTCAGGACAGGGGTGGGGGATGAGCAGTTCTTC; CDR3aa: CATGLRTGVGDEQFF
d_gene: TRBD1; abundance: NA; j_gene: TRBJ2-5; v_gene: TRBV5-1; CDR3nt: TGCGCCAGCAGCTTGGCGGACAGGCAGCAAGAGACCCAGTACTTC; CDR3aa: CASSLADRQQETQYF
d_gene: NA; abundance: NA; j_gene: TRBJ1-2; v_gene: TRBV5-1; CDR3nt: TGCGCCAGCAGCACGGAACAGGGCCGCTATGGCTACACCTTC; CDR3aa: CASSTEQGRYGYTF
d_gene: NA; abundance: NA; j_gene: TRBJ1-1; v_gene: TRBV7-8; CDR3nt: TGTGCCAGCAGCTCCCTTGGCCGGCGGGGGACTGAAGCTTTCTTT; CDR3aa: CASSSLGRRGTEAFF
d_gene: NA; abundance: few; j_gene: TRBJ2-7; v_gene: TRBV4-2; CDR3nt: TGTGCCAGCAGCCAAGAAGTCAGGGTCTCCTCCTACGAGCAGTACTTC; CDR3aa: CASSQEVRVSSYEQYF
d_gene: NA; abundance: NA; j_gene: TRBJ2-6; v_gene: TRBV5-1; CDR3nt: TGCGCCAGCAGCTTCGTCGGAGTGTCTGGGGCCAACGTCCTGACTTTC; CDR3aa: CASSFVGVSGANVLTF
d_gene: NA; abundance: many; j_gene: TRBJ2-5; v_gene: TRBV5-1; CDR3nt: TGCGCCAGCTTTTCAGGAGACCAAGAGACCCAGTACTTC; CDR3aa: CASFSGDQETQYF
d_gene: TRBD2; abundance: many; j_gene: TRBJ2-2; v_gene: TRBV18; CDR3nt: TGTGCCAGCTCACCATCGGCCCATAGCGGGAGGTCGAACACCGGGGAGCTGTTTTTT; CDR3aa: CASSPSAHSGRSNTGELFF
d_gene: TRBD1; abundance: NA; j_gene: TRBJ1-3; v_gene: TRBV5-1; CDR3nt: TGCGCCAGCAGCCCTCAAGGGGACAGCTCTGGAAACACCATATATTTT; CDR3aa: CASSPQGDSSGNTIYF
d_gene: TRBD1; abundance: many; j_gene: TRBJ2-7; v_gene: TRBV9; CDR3nt: TGTGCCAGCAGCGTACATACAGGGGAGAACGAGCAGTACTTC; CDR3aa: CASSVHTGENEQYF
d_gene: NA; abundance: few; j_gene: TRBJ2-5; v_gene: TRBV30; CDR3nt: TGTGCCTGGAGTGTGTACGGGAGACAGACCCAGTACTTC; CDR3aa: CAWSVYGRQTQYF
d_gene: NA; abundance: NA; j_gene: TRBJ1-2; v_gene: TRBV5-6; CDR3nt: TGTGCCAGCAGCAGACGGGTCGGCTACACCTTC; CDR3aa: CASSRRVGYTF
d_gene: TRBD2; abundance: few; j_gene: TRBJ2-7; v_gene: TRBV5-6; CDR3nt: TGTGCCAGCACCAAAGCGGGGGGGCCAATCGAGCAGTACTTC; CDR3aa: CASTKAGGPIEQYF
d_gene: TRBD1; abundance: few; j_gene: TRBJ1-1; v_gene: TRBV19; CDR3nt: TGTGCCAGTAGCAGGGGGCGCACTGAAGCTTTCTTT; CDR3aa: CASSRGRTEAFF
d_gene: TRBD2; abundance: NA; j_gene: TRBJ2-1; v_gene: TRBV7-9; CDR3nt: TGTGCCAGCAGCCCAGCGGGAGGCAGCTACAATGAGCAGTTCTTC; CDR3aa: CASSPAGGSYNEQFF
d_gene: NA; abundance: many; j_gene: TRBJ2-1; v_gene: TRBV5-1; CDR3nt: TGCGCCAGCAGCCCGGGAGGACAGGGCCCGCACAATGAGCAGTTCTTC; CDR3aa: CASSPGGQGPHNEQFF
d_gene: NA; abundance: few; j_gene: TRBJ2-1; v_gene: TRBV23-1; CDR3nt: TGCGCCAGCGATCTCCCCCTCCCCCGACAGGACAACTCCTACAATGAGCAGTTCTTC; CDR3aa: CASDLPLPRQDNSYNEQFF
d_gene: NA; abundance: few; j_gene: TRBJ2-2; v_gene: TRBV5-4; CDR3nt: TGTGCCAGCAGCTTGGTCGGGGGCAGCACCGGGGAGCTGTTTTTT; CDR3aa: CASSLVGGSTGELFF
d_gene: NA; abundance: few; j_gene: TRBJ2-1; v_gene: TRBV7-9; CDR3nt: TGTGCCAGCAGCTTACGTTTGACGGGCGTTAGCGATGAGCAGTTCTTC; CDR3aa: CASSLRLTGVSDEQFF
d_gene: NA; abundance: NA; j_gene: TRBJ2-7; v_gene: TRBV3-1; CDR3nt: TGTGCCAGCAGCCAAGTCCTGGCCCCCCCGGTCGGCGAGCAGTACTTC; CDR3aa: CASSQVLAPPVGEQYF
d_gene: NA; abundance: few; j_gene: TRBJ1-4; v_gene: TRBV5-1; CDR3nt: TGCGCCAGCAGCACTGAGGGGGGGAAACTGTTTTTT; CDR3aa: CASSTEGGKLFF
d_gene: NA; abundance: NA; j_gene: TRBJ2-3; v_gene: TRBV27; CDR3nt: TGTGCCAGCAGTTTAAGGCACAGGGTCGGAGTCCTCACAGATACGCAGTATTTT; CDR3aa: CASSLRHRVGVLTDTQYF
d_gene: NA; abundance: few; j_gene: TRBJ2-1; v_gene: TRBV7-9; CDR3nt: TGTGCCAGCAGCTCTTACCGGACTGGATTGATCTCCTACAATGAGCAGTTCTTC; CDR3aa: CASSSYRTGLISYNEQFF
d_gene: NA; abundance: few; j_gene: TRBJ1-2; v_gene: TRBV7-2; CDR3nt: TGTGCCAGCAGCTTGGCCAGCACTAACTATGGCTACACCTTC; CDR3aa: CASSLASTNYGYTF
d_gene: NA; abundance: few; j_gene: TRBJ1-1; v_gene: TRBV6-1; CDR3nt: TGTGCCAGCAGCGCGACGAGACAGTCCTTT; CDR3aa: CASSATRQSF
d_gene: TRBD1; abundance: NA; j_gene: TRBJ2-3; v_gene: TRBV11-2; CDR3nt: TGTGCCAGCAGCTTACTCGGACAGGGTATAGATACGCAGTATTTT; CDR3aa: CASSLLGQGIDTQYF
d_gene: NA; abundance: NA; j_gene: TRBJ1-5; v_gene: TRBV18; CDR3nt: TGTTCCAGCTCACCAGACAGAGATCAGCCCCAGCATTTT; CDR3aa: CSSSPDRDQPQHF
d_gene: NA; abundance: few; j_gene: TRBJ1-2; v_gene: TRBV10-3; CDR3nt: TGTGCCATCAGCGTGGACAGACGAGGCTACACCTTC; CDR3aa: CAISVDRRGYTF
d_gene: NA; abundance: NA; j_gene: TRBJ2-7; v_gene: TRBV7-2; CDR3nt: TGTGCCAGCACCACAACGAGGCGCTCCGGCGAGCAGTACTTC; CDR3aa: CASTTTRRSGEQYF
d_gene: NA; abundance: few; j_gene: TRBJ2-1; v_gene: TRBV4-1; CDR3nt: TGCGCCAGCAGCCAAGGGTGGGGGACGGGCCCTAAGTTCTTC; CDR3aa: CASSQGWGTGPKFF
d_gene: TRBD2; abundance: NA; j_gene: TRBJ2-3; v_gene: TRBV4-2; CDR3nt: TGTGCCAGCAGCCAAGGCACTAGCGGCACTAGCACAGATACGCAGTATTTT; CDR3aa: CASSQGTSGTSTDTQYF
d_gene: NA; abundance: NA; j_gene: TRBJ2-3; v_gene: TRBV4-1; CDR3nt: TGCGCCAGCAGCACACCGCCCCGCGGGGGCGACAGCACAGATACGCAGTATTTT; CDR3aa: CASSTPPRGGDSTDTQYF
d_gene: NA; abundance: few; j_gene: TRBJ1-3; v_gene: TRBV29-1; CDR3nt: TGCAGCGTTGTGCGTCTCCACTCTGGAAACACCATATATTTT; CDR3aa: CSVVRLHSGNTIYF
d_gene: NA; abundance: few; j_gene: TRBJ2-4; v_gene: TRBV25-1; CDR3nt: TGTGCCAGCAGTGAAGGGCAGGAACTAGCCAAAAACATTCAGTACTTC; CDR3aa: CASSEGQELAKNIQYF
d_gene: NA; abundance: few; j_gene: TRBJ2-7; v_gene: TRBV12-3/TRBV12-4; CDR3nt: TGTGCCAGCAGTTGGGGCGACAGGATCCGCTCCTACGAGCAGTACTTC; CDR3aa: CASSWGDRIRSYEQYF
d_gene: NA; abundance: few; j_gene: TRBJ1-2; v_gene: TRBV2; CDR3nt: TGTGCCAGCAGTGAAGGAGAAGTCTATGGCTACACCTTC; CDR3aa: CASSEGEVYGYTF
d_gene: NA; abundance: many; j_gene: TRBJ2-1; v_gene: TRBV15; CDR3nt: TGTGCCACCAGCTTGGAAGGGGATAATTTAGCCCGGGCCAATGAGCAGTTCTTC; CDR3aa: CATSLEGDNLARANEQFF
d_gene: NA; abundance: NA; j_gene: TRBJ2-5; v_gene: TRBV6-6; CDR3nt: TGTGCCAGCAGACTACAGGGCCTCGGGGAGACCCAGTACTTC; CDR3aa: CASRLQGLGETQYF